This T cell receptor (beta chain) was profiled in a study of shared clonotypes between healthy human individuals. At the level of the study: Sampling drew on donors who were two women and three men aged 18 to 49. CD8 memory received one plate per donor, CD8 naive two, CD4 memory three and CD4 naive three.

The assay ran at deep level. Per the original data handling: ImmunoSEQ yielded junction-only sequences lacking quality scores, so filtering differed. Sequencing was performed with immunoSEQ multiplex PCR; in TCRdb, only in-frame clones are kept and a portion is missing. Clonal size and the V and J genes are those of that table, whereas D and trimming came from the DNA. The sample shows nearly 750,000 clones, 55% to 80% of them seen only once. The CDR3 runs 12 residues. The V end lost 5 bases, the J end lost 2 bases, and 6 bases lay between the germline ends. Germline CDR1 SGHRS, CDR2 YFSETQ. The rearrangement uses TRBV5-1 and TRBJ2-3; D is perhaps TRBD1 (5 bases). Specimen: memory CD4+ T cells sorted from blood. Subset meaning: CD45RA-negative fraction. The clonotype comes from a woman in her 30s in good health. For the CDR3, the DNA is TGCGCCAGCAGAGGGGCCACAGATACGCAGTATTTT. This codes for CASRGATDTQYF.